Below, one T cell receptor (beta chain) is given with its context. What it binds is unknown. This specimen belongs to a study of cytomegalovirus exposure and HLA in healthy donors. Study details: Researchers previously reported finding fewer than 140 million unique TCR beta sequences from roughly 170 million T cells. Notes on the study in general: Further analysis, carried out later, found HLA-associated TCR beta chains more clonally expanded than equally common other chains.

Researchers ran the PCR with 60 Vbeta and 13 Jbeta primers. The method was immunoSEQ multiplex PCR; TCRdb's version includes in-frame clones alone and lacks a portion of them. Counted here are about 150,000 clones, 73% occurring once; the ten biggest clones make up 4.5% to 5.5%. Trimming cost V 4 bases and J 8 bases; bases outside gene matches: 9. Germline CDR1 SQVTM, CDR2 ANQGSEA. CDR3 size: 14 residues. This chain links TRBV29-1 with TRBJ2-1, with TRBD1 matching over 9 bases. The TCR comes from a woman under 30 in good health and CMV-seropositive. The sample consisted of PBMCs. CDR3 in DNA: TGCAGCGTTGTCCTCCGGGACAGGGCGTATGAGCAGTTCTTC. Translating it yields CSVVLRDRAYEQFF.